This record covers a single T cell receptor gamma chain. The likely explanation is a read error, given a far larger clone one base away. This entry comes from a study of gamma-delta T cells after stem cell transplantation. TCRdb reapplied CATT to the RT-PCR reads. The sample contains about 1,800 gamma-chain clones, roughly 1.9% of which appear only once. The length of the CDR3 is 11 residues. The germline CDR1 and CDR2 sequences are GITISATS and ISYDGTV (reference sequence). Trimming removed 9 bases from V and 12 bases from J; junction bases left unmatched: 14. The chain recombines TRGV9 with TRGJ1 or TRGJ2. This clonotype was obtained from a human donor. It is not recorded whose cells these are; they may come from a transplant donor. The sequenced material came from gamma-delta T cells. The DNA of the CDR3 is TGTGCCTTGCCCGTGCGGACGGGGAAACTCTTT. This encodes CALPVRTGKLF.